These 21 T cell receptor beta chains were sequenced from one sample in a study of T cells after yellow fever vaccination. TCRdb recomputed calls from the 5' RACE reads with MiXCR, one row per CDR3 protein. The sample holds 110,000 to 150,000 distinct CDR3 sequences, 5% to 7.5% seen once. Sequences were derived from CD4+ T cells sorted from PBMCs, sampled 10 days after the yellow fever booster vaccination. These receptors were taken from a man younger than 45 who received the YFV17D yellow fever vaccine.

This clonotype was detected ten times or more. The gene calls are TRBV12-3 or TRBV12-4 and TRBJ2-2; 8 nucleotides match TRBD2. V lost 3 bases, J lost 0 bases, and 9 bases stayed unmatched. The CDR3 sequence is 18 residues long. The DNA for the CDR3 is TGTGCCAGCAGTTTTCAGAGACCGGGACTAGCGAACACCGGGGAGCTGTTTTTT. This translates into CASSFQRPGLANTGELFF.

The chain uses TRBV7-6 and TRBJ2-7; possibly TRBD2 for D (5 bases). V shed 4 bases and J shed 2 bases, with 12 bases lying between them. This CDR3 spans 14 amino acids. CDR1 and CDR2 from the germline V gene are SGHVS and FNYEAQ. The CDR3 DNA is TGTGCCAGCAGCTCCTCCGCCGGGGCCTACGAGCAGTACTTC. Translated, it gives CASSSSAGAYEQYF.

This clonotype has a count of ten or more. V usage is TRBV6-1 and J usage is TRBJ1-1; D remains unclear. CDR1 MNHNS and CDR2 SASEGT come from the germline V gene. V was shortened by 7 bases and J by 1 base, with 7 bases between the two germline ends. This CDR3 spans 12 amino acids. The CDR3 here is CASILTNTEAFF. The CDR3 DNA is TGTGCCAGCATCCTTACGAACACTGAAGCTTTCTTT.

Many counts were recorded for this clonotype. The chain is built from TRBV4-1 and TRBJ2-3, with TRBD2 matching 10 bases. CDR3 length equals 16 residues. Germline V gene sequence: CDR1 MGHRA, CDR2 YSYEKL. V shed 3 bases and J 2 bases; nucleotides not matched to a gene: 5. Written as DNA, the CDR3 is TGCGCCAGCAGCCACATACTAGCGGGAATCACAGATACGCAGTATTTT. The encoded protein is CASSHILAGITDTQYF.

In this sample, this clonotype turned up many times. The chain carries TRBV10-3 and TRBJ2-5; D might be TRBD1 (6 bases). This CDR3 spans 15 amino acids. The germline gives CDR1 ENHRY, CDR2 SYGVKD. V lost 2 bases and J lost 2, with 12 bases in between. For the CDR3, the DNA is TGTGCCATCAGTGAGACGAGGGGGATACAAGAGACCCAGTACTTC. The encoded protein is CAISETRGIQETQYF.

This clonotype has a count of ten or more. The rearrangement joins TRBV6-2 or TRBV6-3 to TRBJ2-7, with 8 nucleotides matching TRBD1. Germline CDR1 reads MNHEY; CDR2 reads SVGEGT. After removal of 2 bases from V and 6 bases from J, the junction contained 12 bases not matched to a gene. This CDR3 has 16 amino acids. CDR3 nucleotide sequence: TGTGCCAGCAGTTACCCCCCCACAGGGGGGTTCCGCGAGCAGTACTTC. Encoded protein: CASSYPPTGGFREQYF.

In this sample, this clonotype turned up many times. The rearrangement joins TRBV20-1 to TRBJ2-7, with D perhaps assigned TRBD1 or TRBD2 (5 bases each). V lost 3 bases and J lost 0, with 12 bases in between. CDR3 length: 14 amino acids. CDR1 and CDR2 (germline): DFQATT, SNEGSKA (reference sequence). CDR3 coding DNA: TGCAGTGCTAGGCCGGGACGCCACTCCTACGAGCAGTACTTC. It yields the protein CSARPGRHSYEQYF.

A remark on this clonotype: Since a much larger clone is just one base distant, this may be a read error. The V call is TRBV6-6, the J call TRBJ2-5; the D gene could be TRBD1 or TRBD2 (5 bases each). Germline CDR1 reads MNHNY; CDR2 reads SVGAGI (reference sequence). The CDR3 has 11 residues. DNA of the CDR3: TGTGCCAGCACGGGGCAAGAGTCCCAGTACTTC. Protein sequence: CASTGQESQYF.

The chain couples TRBV10-3 to TRBJ2-1, with 7 bases fitting TRBD2. Germline V CDR1 and CDR2: ENHRY, SYGVKD. The J segment lost 5 bases and the V segment lost 0 bases, leaving 7 bases of the junction unmatched. The CDR3 sequence is 16 residues long. CDR3 amino acids: CAISESAGVENNEQFF. In DNA form, the CDR3 reads TGTGCCATCAGTGAGTCGGCGGGAGTGGAGAACAATGAGCAGTTCTTC.

This CDR3 reads CASSPGPTNRDTQYF. Here the CDR3 DNA reads TGTGCCAGCAGCCCGGGTCCAACAAACAGAGATACGCAGTATTTT. V gene TRBV5-4 combines with J gene TRBJ2-3; D is undetermined. CDR3 length: 15 residues. Deletions cut 4 bases from V and 5 bases from J, with 17 bases between. The germline V gene encodes CDR1 SGHNT and CDR2 YYREEE (reference sequence).

This clonotype has at least ten counts. This chain links TRBV20-1 with TRBJ2-2; D perhaps matches TRBD2 (6 bases). The CDR3 extends over 16 amino acids. Trimming cost V 1 base and J 1 base, with 13 bases left between them. Germline lookup yields CDR1 DFQATT and CDR2 SNEGSKA (reference sequence). CDR3 bases: TGCAGTGCTAGAGTAAGAGGGAGGTTGAACACCGGGGAGCTGTTTTTT. Protein sequence: CSARVRGRLNTGELFF.

The sample holds many counts of this clonotype. The chain carries TRBV5-1 and TRBJ2-1, with 12 bases matching TRBD2. The CDR3 loop spans 15 amino acids. Germline CDR1 and CDR2: SGHRS and YFSETQ. The junction had 8 bases not matched to a gene; V was cut back by 4 bases and J by 9 bases. This CDR3 is CASSNLAGGPGEQFF. CDR3 nucleotides: TGCGCCAGCAGCAACCTAGCGGGAGGGCCAGGTGAGCAGTTCTTC.

Concerning this clonotype: A much bigger clone sits one base away, suggesting this may be a read error. The chain links TRBV25-1 to TRBJ2-5; 7 bases match TRBD2. Germline V gene data show CDR1 as MGHDK and CDR2 as SYGVNS. The CDR3 runs to 16 residues. For the CDR3, the DNA is TGTGCCAGCAGTCCACCCGCGGGAGCAGGAAAAGAGATCCAGTACTTC. This codes for CASSPPAGAGKEIQYF.

At least ten counts were recorded for this clonotype. The rearrangement joins TRBV7-2 to TRBJ1-5; 7 bases are shared with TRBD1. V shed 5 bases and J 7 bases; nucleotides not matched to a gene: 5. Looked up from germline, CDR1 is SGHTA and CDR2 is FQGNSA. The CDR3 loop spans 13 amino acids. The CDR3 nucleotides read TGTGCCAGCAGCCACAGGGGAGGCCAGCCCCAGCATTTT. Its protein product is CASSHRGGQPQHF.

This chain uses TRBV21-1 with TRBJ2-7; TRBD1, the table's D call, was not compared with the DNA. TRBV21-1 is reported as a pseudogene. The CDR3 loop spans 13 amino acids. The CDR3 DNA is TGTGCCAGCAGCAAAGTCAGCAGGGCCGGGCAGTACTTC. The encoded protein is CASSKVSRAGQYF.

This clonotype was seen only a few times. V gene TRBV7-2 combines with J gene TRBJ2-3; 8 nucleotides align to TRBD2. The CDR3 sequence is 14 residues long. Germline CDR1 SGHTA, CDR2 FQGNSA. Losses at the gene ends were 7 bases for V and 6 bases for J; bases not matched to a gene: 9. CDR3: CASTRTSSSDTQYF. CDR3 nucleotides: TGTGCCAGCACCCGGACTAGCTCCTCGGATACGCAGTATTTT.

This clonotype was seen a few times. The chain uses TRBV7-9 and TRBJ1-3; 9 bases line up with TRBD1. The CDR3 sequence is 13 residues long. Unmatched junction bases numbered 2, after V lost 5 bases and J lost 6 bases. Germline CDR1 SEHNR, CDR2 FQNEAQ (reference sequence). Here the CDR3 reads CASSRTGENTIYF. The DNA of the CDR3 is TGTGCCAGCAGCCGGACAGGGGAAAACACCATATATTTT.

In this sample, this clonotype turned up many times. The CDR3 loop is CASSRSGNQPQHF. CDR3 DNA: TGTGCCAGCTCACGCAGTGGTAATCAGCCCCAGCATTTT. V usage is TRBV18 and J usage is TRBJ1-5; D gene uncertain. This CDR3 has 13 residues. V lost 4 bases and J lost 4, with 8 bases in between. CDR1 and CDR2 (germline): KGHSH, LQKENI.

This clonotype was observed many times. The DNA for the CDR3 is TGTGCCAGCAGACCCGGGGGACTCCTAAGCACAGATACGCAGTATTTT. This sequence encodes CASRPGGLLSTDTQYF. The J gene is TRBJ2-3, the V gene TRBV7-6, with D possibly TRBD2 on 6 matching bases. The V gene lost 6 bases and the J gene lost 0 bases, with 16 bases spanning the gap. The CDR3 consists of 16 residues. The germline gives CDR1 SGHVS, CDR2 FNYEAQ.

There are many counts of this clonotype. The chain employs TRBV28 and TRBJ1-1; D uncertain. The germline V gene has CDR1 MDHEN and CDR2 SYDVKM. Trimming left V 3 bases short and J 5 bases short, with 7 bases between. There are 12 residues in the CDR3. CDR3 DNA: TGTGCCAGCAGTTTGAGGGAAACTGAAGCTTTCTTT. Encoded protein: CASSLRETEAFF.

This clonotype was seen many times. The V call is TRBV6-2 or TRBV6-3, the J call TRBJ2-7, with D perhaps matching TRBD1 (6 bases). Germline loops: CDR1 MNHEY, CDR2 SVGEGT. V was trimmed by 5 bases and J by 3 bases, leaving 14 bases between them. CDR3 length: 14 amino acids. The CDR3 loop reads CASSTRTEIYEQYF. Written as DNA, the CDR3 is TGTGCCAGCAGTACAAGGACAGAGATCTACGAGCAGTACTTC.